Presented here are 21 T cell receptor beta chains from one specimen sequenced in a study of blood T cell repertoires in COVID-19. Using immunoSEQ multiplex PCR, the repertoire was profiled, and TCRdb retains in-frame clones only, with some absent. The sample lists 150,000 or so clones; 87% were seen once. Sequenced: peripheral blood. Receptor source: a woman in her 70s with COVID-19, enrolled during active disease.

This clone was counted a single time. The rearrangement links TRBV6-5 to TRBJ2-1, with TRBD1 matching 10 bases. V shed 6 bases and J 3 bases; nucleotides not matched to a gene: 5. The CDR3 is 15 amino acids. Germline CDR1 is MNHEY and CDR2 is SVGAGI. Written as DNA, the CDR3 is TGTGCCAGCAGGCAGACAGGGGGCCTCTACAATGAGCAGTTCTTC. Translation gives CASRQTGGLYNEQFF.

The chain joins TRBV2 to TRBJ1-4; D not certain. CDR1 is SNHLY, CDR2 FYNNEI, per germline. This CDR3 spans 14 amino acids. Trimming cost V 4 bases and J 8 bases, with 14 bases left between them. The CDR3 loop reads CASSAREGREKLFF. The CDR3 DNA reads TGTGCCAGCAGTGCCCGGGAAGGGCGGGAAAAACTGTTTTTT.

As regards this clone: Other nucleotide sequences in the sample specify the same CDR3. The rearrangement joins TRBV5-1 to TRBJ1-6; the D is unclear. Trimming stripped 0 bases from V and 7 bases from J, with 8 bases between. The CDR3 covers 14 residues. Germline lookup yields CDR1 SGHRS and CDR2 YFSETQ. The CDR3: CASSLGQYNSPLHF. The CDR3, as DNA: TGCGCCAGCAGCTTGGGTCAGTACAATTCACCCCTCCACTTT.

V usage is TRBV28 and J usage is TRBJ1-2; D gene unclear. V dropped 5 bases and J dropped 2 bases, with 15 bases sitting between them. This CDR3 is built from 15 residues. The germline V gene has CDR1 MDHEN and CDR2 SYDVKM. CDR3 loop: CASSTPGDINYGYTF. The CDR3 nucleotides read TGTGCCAGCAGTACCCCCGGGGATATAAACTATGGCTACACCTTC.

The rearrangement links TRBV12-3 or TRBV12-4 to TRBJ2-7; 8 bases are shared with TRBD2. V shed 4 bases and J 4 bases; nucleotides not matched to a gene: 3. This CDR3 comprises 13 residues. This chain's CDR3 is CASSSGLVYEQYF. The DNA for the CDR3 is TGTGCCAGCAGTTCGGGACTAGTGTACGAGCAGTACTTC.

The DNA for the CDR3 is TGTGCCAGCAGCGTCAGGGCATGGAACACTGAAGCTTTCTTT. Protein sequence: CASSVRAWNTEAFF. The chain joins TRBV5-6 to TRBJ1-1; D may be TRBD1 (5 bases). The CDR3 extends over 14 amino acids. Germline assignment: CDR1 SGHDT and CDR2 YYEEEE. V was pared by 4 bases and J by 1 base, with 11 bases between.

The chain uses TRBV5-1 and TRBJ1-6; TRBD1 aligns across 8 bases. This CDR3 comprises 14 residues. J lost 7 bases, V lost 3 bases, and 3 bases had no gene match. CDR1 and CDR2 (germline): SGHRS, YFSETQ. The CDR3, as DNA: TGCGCCAGCAGCTGGGGACAGGTCAATTCACCCCTCCACTTT. As protein: CASSWGQVNSPLHF.

This sequence joins TRBV7-2 and TRBJ2-5; 8 bases align to TRBD2. CDR1 is SGHTA, CDR2 FQGNSA, per germline. J was trimmed by 2 bases and V by 0 bases; bases with no gene match: 5. The CDR3 loop spans 16 amino acids. The CDR3: CASSLAASGGQETQYF. Written as DNA, the CDR3 is TGTGCCAGCAGCTTAGCTGCCAGCGGGGGTCAAGAGACCCAGTACTTC.

The rearrangement joins TRBV18 to TRBJ1-5, with D maybe TRBD1 (5 bases). CDR3 length equals 16 residues. Germline CDR1 reads KGHSH; CDR2 reads LQKENI. V lost 1 base and J 5 bases, leaving 15 bases between the germline ends. CDR3 sequence (DNA): TGTGCCAGCTCACCACGAACGGACAAAGGGGATCAGCCCCAGCATTTT. It translates to CASSPRTDKGDQPQHF.

This chain joins TRBV2 and TRBJ1-6; 10 bases agree with TRBD1. The CDR3 length is 14 residues. V was clipped by 3 bases and J by 9 bases; unmatched bases: 2. CDR1 and CDR2 from the germline V gene are SNHLY and FYNNEI. The CDR3 is CASSDGDRGSPLHF. CDR3 nucleotide sequence: TGTGCCAGCAGTGACGGGGACAGGGGTTCACCCCTCCACTTT. The entire variable domain, with the rest obtained from reference TRBV2 and TRBJ1-6, is as follows: EPEVTQTPSHQVTQMGQEVILRCVPISNHLYFYWYRQILGQKVEFLVSFYNNEISEKSEIFDDQFSVERPDGSNFTLKIRSTKLEDSAMYFCASSDGDRGSPLHFGNGTRLTVT.

The chain couples TRBV4-1 to TRBJ1-5, with TRBD1 as a possible D gene (5 bases). Germline loops: CDR1 MGHRA, CDR2 YSYEKL. V was shortened by 1 base and J by 6 bases, with 10 bases between the two germline ends. CDR3 length: 14 residues. The CDR3 here is CASSQGRGGQPQHF. DNA for the CDR3: TGCGCCAGCAGCCAAGGGAGGGGAGGTCAGCCCCAGCATTTT.

The rearrangement uses TRBV30 and TRBJ2-7; D gene ambiguous. The CDR3 has 12 amino acids. The germline CDR1 and CDR2 sequences are GTSNPN and SVGIG (reference sequence). With 0 bases removed from V and 4 bases from J, the gap between germline ends came to 7 bases. CDR3 sequence: CAWSVPGYEQYF. The CDR3 DNA reads TGTGCCTGGAGTGTACCAGGTTACGAGCAGTACTTC.

The genes are TRBV3-1 (or the pseudogene TRBV3-2) and TRBJ2-3; no definite D call. V was trimmed by 4 bases and J by 5 bases, leaving 13 bases between them. Germline V lookup: CDR1 LGHDT, CDR2 YNNKEL (reference sequence). The CDR3 runs 14 residues. The CDR3 is CASSLLSTGDTQYF. CDR3 sequence (DNA): TGTGCCAGCAGCCTCCTGTCGACTGGAGATACGCAGTATTTT.

The CDR3 loop reads CASSTGSPPLNTEAFF. The DNA for the CDR3 is TGTGCCAGCAGCACCGGGAGTCCCCCGCTGAACACTGAAGCTTTCTTT. This rearrangement joins TRBV9 to TRBJ1-1, with D unresolved. Per germline, CDR1 SGDLS and CDR2 YYNGEE. The CDR3 has 16 amino acids. V lost 4 bases, J lost 0 bases, and 16 bases lay in between.

This clone has only one observation. The gene calls are TRBV6-6 and TRBJ1-2; perhaps TRBD1 as D (6 bases). The CDR3 extends over 14 amino acids. With 7 bases removed from V and 6 bases from J, the gap between germline ends came to 18 bases. Germline V gene sequence: CDR1 MNHNY, CDR2 SVGAGI (reference sequence). CDR3 residues: CASTILGGADGYTF. The CDR3 coding sequence is TGTGCCAGCACCATACTAGGGGGGGCAGATGGCTACACCTTC.

This clone has only a few counts. This sequence joins TRBV10-2 and TRBJ1-5, with 7 bases matching TRBD1. V lost 9 bases, J lost 5 bases, and 4 bases stayed unmatched. CDR1 is WSHSY, CDR2 SAAADI, per germline. The CDR3 length is 12 residues. DNA of the CDR3: TGCGCCAGTCGGGACAGCTATCAGCCCCAGCATTTT. It yields the protein CASRDSYQPQHF.

This chain joins TRBV7-2 and TRBJ2-1; a possible D gene is TRBD1 (5 bases). The germline gives CDR1 SGHTA, CDR2 FQGNSA. The CDR3 length is 15 residues. V lost 5 bases and J lost 7, with 18 bases in between. The CDR3 bases are TGTGCCAGCAGCCCCCGGTGGGGCGGAGAAAATGAGCAGTTCTTC. Its protein product is CASSPRWGGENEQFF.

The rearrangement links TRBV28 to TRBJ2-1, with a possible D match to TRBD1 (6 bases). The V gene's germline CDR1 is MDHEN and CDR2 SYDVKM. V was trimmed by 7 bases and J by 7 bases, leaving 17 bases between them. The CDR3 loop spans 14 amino acids. The CDR3 here is CASNPPGAINEQFF. The CDR3 DNA follows: TGTGCCAGCAACCCCCCAGGGGCGATAAATGAGCAGTTCTTC.

This chain joins TRBV19 and TRBJ1-1; tentatively, D is TRBD1 (5 bases). Trimming shortened V by 2 bases and J by 2 bases, and 9 bases separated the two germline ends. The CDR3 runs 14 residues. Germline V CDR1 and CDR2: LNHDA, SQIVND (reference sequence). In DNA form, the CDR3 reads TGTGCCAGTAGTATACGACAGAGCAACACTGAAGCTTTCTTT. Amino acids: CASSIRQSNTEAFF.

J is TRBJ1-1 and V is TRBV30; D remains ambiguous. Germline-derived CDR1 and CDR2 are GTSNPN and SVGIG (reference sequence). The CDR3 spans 17 residues. Between the trimmed V and J ends, which lost 0 bases and 7 bases, there was a span of 24 bases. The CDR3 coding sequence is TGTGCCTGGAGTGTATTAGGAAATGCGGATTCTACGGGTGAAGCTTTCTTT. Its protein product is CAWSVLGNADSTGEAFF.

This clone was observed a few times. V is TRBV4-2 and J is TRBJ1-4; 8 bases fit TRBD1. The V gene's germline CDR1 is LGHNA and CDR2 YNFKEQ. The CDR3 is 16 residues long. The junction had 13 bases not matched to a gene; V was cut back by 5 bases and J by 8 bases. The CDR3 region is CASSTEPGQESEKLFF. The DNA of the CDR3 is TGTGCCAGCAGCACAGAACCGGGACAGGAGTCCGAAAAACTGTTTTTT.